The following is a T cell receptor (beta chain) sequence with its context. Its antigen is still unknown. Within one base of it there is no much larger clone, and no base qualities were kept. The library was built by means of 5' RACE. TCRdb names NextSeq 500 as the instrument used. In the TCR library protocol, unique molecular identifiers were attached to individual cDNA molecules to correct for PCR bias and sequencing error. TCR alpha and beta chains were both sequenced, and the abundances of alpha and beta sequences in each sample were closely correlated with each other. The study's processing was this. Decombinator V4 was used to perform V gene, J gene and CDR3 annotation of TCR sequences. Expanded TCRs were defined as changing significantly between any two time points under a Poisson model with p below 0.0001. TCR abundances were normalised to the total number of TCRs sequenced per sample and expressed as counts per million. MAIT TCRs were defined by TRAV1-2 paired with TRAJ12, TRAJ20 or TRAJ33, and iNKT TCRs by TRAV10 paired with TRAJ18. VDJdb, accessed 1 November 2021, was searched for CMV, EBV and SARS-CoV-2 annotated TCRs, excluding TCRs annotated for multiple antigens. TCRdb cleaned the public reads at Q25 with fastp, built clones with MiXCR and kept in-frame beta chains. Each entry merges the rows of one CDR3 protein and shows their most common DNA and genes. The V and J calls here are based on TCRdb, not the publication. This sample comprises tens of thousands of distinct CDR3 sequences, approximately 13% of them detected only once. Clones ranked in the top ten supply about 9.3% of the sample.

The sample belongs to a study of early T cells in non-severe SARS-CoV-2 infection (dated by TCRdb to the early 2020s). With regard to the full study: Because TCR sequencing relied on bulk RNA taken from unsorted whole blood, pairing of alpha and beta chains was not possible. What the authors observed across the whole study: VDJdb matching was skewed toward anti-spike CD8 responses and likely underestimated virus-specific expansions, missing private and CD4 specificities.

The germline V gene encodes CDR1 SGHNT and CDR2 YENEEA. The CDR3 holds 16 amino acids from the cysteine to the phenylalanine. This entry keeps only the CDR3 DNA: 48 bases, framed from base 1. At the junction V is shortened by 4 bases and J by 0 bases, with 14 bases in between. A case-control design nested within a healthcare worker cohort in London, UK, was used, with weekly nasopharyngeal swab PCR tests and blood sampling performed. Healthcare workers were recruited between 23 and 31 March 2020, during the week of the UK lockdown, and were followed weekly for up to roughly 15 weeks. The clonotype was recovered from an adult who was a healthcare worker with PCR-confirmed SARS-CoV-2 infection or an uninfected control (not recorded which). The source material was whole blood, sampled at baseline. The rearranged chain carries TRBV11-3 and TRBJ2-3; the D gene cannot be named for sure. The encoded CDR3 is CASSSASYESTDTQYF. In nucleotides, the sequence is TGTGCCAGCAGCTCAGCCTCTTACGAGAGCACAGATACGCAGTATTTT.